This passage covers 30 T cell receptor beta chains from one sample sequenced in a study of CD8 T cells in Susac syndrome. Random-hexamer reverse transcription was applied to about 0.45 to 1 ug RNA. TCRdb reanalysed the immunoSEQ multiplex PCR reads using MiXCR and keeps one entry per CDR3 protein. The data hold 140,000 to 150,000 distinct CDR3 sequences, with approximately 95% observed a single time. The specimen was CD4+ T cells from PBMCs. The receptors stem from a human donor with multiple sclerosis.

V usage is TRBV27 and J usage is TRBJ1-2; 8 positions match TRBD1. J lost 8 bases, V lost 6 bases, and 8 bases had no gene match. Germline assignment: CDR1 MNHEY and CDR2 SMNVEV (reference sequence). The CDR3 is 13 residues long. DNA of the CDR3: TGTGCCAGCAGCTCAGGGGGCATGTTGGGCTACACCTTC. Translating it yields CASSSGGMLGYTF.

The CDR3 DNA follows: TGCAGTGCTAGAATGACACCTCCCCTAACTGAAGCTTTCTTT. It encodes CSARMTPPLTEAFF. The V gene is TRBV20-1, the J gene TRBJ1-1; D remains unclear. CDR3 length equals 14 residues. V was clipped by 2 bases and J by 5 bases, with 15 bases between them. Germline loops: CDR1 DFQATT, CDR2 SNEGSKA (reference sequence).

This sequence joins TRBV2 and TRBJ1-2, with a weak D call TRBD1 (6 bases). CDR3 length equals 16 residues. Germline CDR1 is SNHLY and CDR2 is FYNNEI. Trimming shortened V by 4 bases and J by 6 bases, and 21 bases separated the two germline ends. The CDR3 loop is CASSGFETGGRDGYTF. CDR3 bases: TGTGCCAGCAGTGGTTTCGAGACTGGGGGCAGAGATGGCTACACCTTC.

The sample holds one count of this clonotype. The chain employs TRBV20-1 and TRBJ2-7; 14 bases are shared with TRBD2. This CDR3 has 18 residues. CDR1 is DFQATT, CDR2 SNEGSKA, per germline (reference sequence). The V segment lost 1 base and the J segment 2 bases; nucleotides outside the gene matches: 10. CDR3 in amino acids: CSARVLGLAGVRAYEQYF. CDR3 DNA sequence: TGCAGTGCTAGAGTTTTGGGACTAGCGGGAGTAAGGGCCTACGAGCAGTACTTC.

The rearrangement links TRBV7-3 to TRBJ2-1; D tentatively reads TRBD1 or TRBD2 (5 bases each). The V end lost 6 bases, the J end lost 6 bases, and 24 bases lay between the germline ends. Germline CDR1 is SGHTA and CDR2 is FQGTGA. This CDR3 comprises 17 residues. The CDR3 nucleotides read TGTGCCAGCAGTCAAAGGGGCGGACTCAATCGGATCAATGAGCAGTTCTTC. Translating gives CASSQRGGLNRINEQFF.

The CDR3: CASSVFTGGTDTQYF. CDR3 sequence (DNA): TGTGCCAGCAGTGTATTCACAGGGGGCACAGATACGCAGTATTTT. The V gene is TRBV2, the J gene TRBJ2-3; 7 bases are a match to TRBD1. The trim removed 4 bases at V and 1 base at J, leaving 5 bases unmatched. The CDR3 extends over 15 amino acids. Germline V gene data show CDR1 as SNHLY and CDR2 as FYNNEI.

This clonotype was recorded once. The chain combines TRBV12-3 or TRBV12-4 with TRBJ1-2, with D perhaps TRBD1 (6 bases). Deletions cut 5 bases from V and 9 bases from J, with 16 bases between. The CDR3 loop spans 13 amino acids. The CDR3 bases are TGTGCCAGCAGTCCCAGACAGGCCGGTAGCTACACCTTC. Translated, it gives CASSPRQAGSYTF.

The rearrangement uses TRBV13 and TRBJ1-1; the match to TRBD1 covers 8 bases. V lost 5 bases to trimming and J lost 7 bases; unmatched junction nucleotides: 9. Germline V lookup: CDR1 PRHDT, CDR2 FYEKMQ (reference sequence). The CDR3 is 14 residues long. CDR3 in DNA: TGTGCCAGCAGCACCGACAGGGGACCGAGTGAAGCTTTCTTT. Protein: CASSTDRGPSEAFF.

V is TRBV6-2 or TRBV6-3 and J is TRBJ1-6; D unclear. The CDR3 totals 16 residues. V was trimmed by 6 bases and J by 7 bases, leaving 19 bases between them. Per the germline V gene, CDR1 is MNHEY and CDR2 is SVGEGT. The CDR3 DNA reads TGTGCCAGCAGCTCCTGGACGAGGGTTCGGAATTCACCCCTCCACTTT. Translating it yields CASSSWTRVRNSPLHF.

The chain uses TRBV6-1 and TRBJ1-6; 7 nucleotides agree with TRBD1. Trimming cost V 6 bases and J 2 bases; bases outside gene matches: 10. Germline V gives CDR1 MNHNS, CDR2 SASEGT. This CDR3 contains 17 residues. CDR3 sequence: CASSLRQGDTYNSPLHF. The CDR3 bases are TGTGCCAGCAGCCTCCGACAGGGAGACACCTATAATTCACCCCTCCACTTT.

V is TRBV3-1 and J is TRBJ2-3; 7 bases match TRBD1. Germline CDR1 and CDR2: LGHDT and YNNKEL (reference sequence). This CDR3 region has 15 residues. With 4 bases clipped from V and 5 bases from J, the junction kept 9 bases outside the gene matches. DNA of the CDR3: TGTGCCAGCAGCCTAAGGGGACAGAAAAGAGATACGCAGTATTTT. This translates into CASSLRGQKRDTQYF.

The chain is built from TRBV11-2 and TRBJ2-1; D is ambiguous. The CDR3 contains 12 residues. CDR1 is SGHAT, CDR2 FQNNGV, per germline. Trimming removed 2 bases from V and 12 bases from J, with 11 bases in between. The CDR3, as DNA: TGTGCCAGCAGCTTATCGGCGGTTGTGCAGTTCTTC. Translating gives CASSLSAVVQFF.

This sequence joins TRBV29-1 and TRBJ2-3; weak D call: TRBD2 (7 bases). Trimming removed 7 bases at V and 4 bases at J, with 21 bases between. Germline values: CDR1 SQVTM, CDR2 ANQGSEA. CDR3 length: 15 amino acids. The CDR3 DNA follows: TGCAGCGCCGGCGGCGGGGGCCAGGTAGCAGATACGCAGTATTTT. Its translation is CSAGGGGQVADTQYF.

This clonotype appeared a single time. The V and J genes are TRBV30 and TRBJ1-1; possibly TRBD1 for D (5 bases). The germline V gene has CDR1 GTSNPN and CDR2 SVGIG (reference sequence). This CDR3 spans 13 amino acids. V shed 3 bases and J shed 0 bases, with 8 bases lying between them. CDR3 in amino acids: CAWRRQMNTEAFF. In nucleotides, the CDR3 is TGTGCCTGGAGGAGACAGATGAACACTGAAGCTTTCTTT. Using reference TRBV30 and TRBJ1-1 for the parts outside the CDR3, the full variable domain is SQTIHQWPATLVQPVGSPLSLECTVEGTSNPNLYWYRQAAGRGLQLLFYSVGIGQISSEVPQNLSASRPQDRQFILSSKKLLLSDSGFYLCAWRRQMNTEAFFGQGTRLTVV.

This chain links TRBV6-6 with TRBJ2-1; D possibly uses TRBD1 or TRBD2 (5 bases each). The CDR3 sequence is 14 residues long. Trimming removed 7 bases at V and 3 bases at J, with 13 bases between. Germline CDR1 MNHNY, CDR2 SVGAGI (reference sequence). This CDR3 is CASTRGPHYNEQFF. CDR3 sequence (DNA): TGTGCCAGCACCCGGGGACCTCACTACAATGAGCAGTTCTTC.

The chain uses TRBV9 and TRBJ2-3; D remains unclear. V lost 1 base and J 8 bases, leaving 5 bases between the germline ends. Germline V gives CDR1 SGDLS, CDR2 YYNGEE. The CDR3 sequence is 11 residues long. The DNA of the CDR3 is TGTGCCAGCAGCGTAAGCCGTACGCAGTATTTT. Its protein product is CASSVSRTQYF.

V and J are TRBV28 and TRBJ2-7, with 13 bases fitting TRBD2. The CDR3 is 18 amino acids. J was trimmed by 0 bases and V by 5 bases; bases with no gene match: 10. The germline V gene encodes CDR1 MDHEN and CDR2 SYDVKM. In DNA, the CDR3 is TGTGCCAGCAGTCCAACGGGACTAGCGGGAACAACCTCCTACGAGCAGTACTTC. This sequence encodes CASSPTGLAGTTSYEQYF.

This sequence joins TRBV18 and TRBJ2-2; D unresolved. Germline loops: CDR1 KGHSH, CDR2 LQKENI. V was shortened by 0 bases and J by 7 bases, with 12 bases between the two germline ends. The CDR3 runs to 15 residues. In nucleotides, the CDR3 is TGTGCCAGCTCACCACCGATTAATTCAGTCGGGGAGCTGTTTTTT. This codes for CASSPPINSVGELFF.

This clonotype was seen once. The CDR3 region has the DNA TGTGCCAGCAGTCTGACAGGGAGAACTGGAAACACCATATATTTT. Translating gives CASSLTGRTGNTIYF. V usage is TRBV5-6 and J usage is TRBJ1-3; 7 bases agree with TRBD1. V dropped 5 bases and J dropped 2; count of bases not matched to a gene: 7. The length of the CDR3 is 15 residues. Germline CDR1 SGHDT, CDR2 YYEEEE.

The chain is built from TRBV5-4 and TRBJ2-7, with TRBD1 matching over 9 bases. This CDR3 contains 14 residues. CDR1 and CDR2 (germline): SGHNT, YYREEE (reference sequence). Germline trimming cut 4 bases from V and 6 bases from J; bases unmatched to any gene: 8. The CDR3 region has the DNA TGTGCCAGCAGCCCCTGGGACAGGGTGGCCGAGCAGTACTTC. Translation gives CASSPWDRVAEQYF.

The rearrangement joins TRBV27 to TRBJ2-1, with 9 bases identical to TRBD1. The V and J ends lost 5 bases and 4 bases, in that order; junction bases with no gene match: 12. The germline CDR1 and CDR2 sequences are MNHEY and SMNVEV (reference sequence). CDR3 size: 17 residues. CDR3 sequence reads: CASSPTSGQGIYNEQFF. Written as DNA, the CDR3 is TGTGCCAGCAGTCCTACGTCGGGACAGGGCATATACAATGAGCAGTTCTTC.

The chain links TRBV12-3 or TRBV12-4 to TRBJ2-3; weak D call: TRBD2 (5 bases). CDR3 length: 15 amino acids. With 5 bases removed from V and 1 base from J, the gap between germline ends came to 13 bases. CDR3 bases: TGTGCCAGCAGTCCCCGCCAGAGGGGCACAGATACGCAGTATTTT. Translating gives CASSPRQRGTDTQYF.

The CDR3 sequence is CASSQGGTTYEQYF. CDR3 coding DNA: TGTGCCAGCAGCCAGGGCGGGACAACCTACGAGCAGTACTTC. V is TRBV3-1 and J is TRBJ2-7, with D perhaps given as TRBD1 or TRBD2 (6 bases each). Germline V gene lookup returns CDR1 LGHDT and CDR2 YNNKEL (reference sequence). The V and J ends lost 3 bases and 2 bases respectively, with 11 bases between them. The CDR3 sequence is 14 residues long.

The V call is TRBV5-1, the J call TRBJ2-5; 8 positions agree with TRBD2. The junction had 8 bases not matched to a gene; V was cut back by 0 bases and J by 4 bases. Germline-derived CDR1 and CDR2 are SGHRS and YFSETQ. The length of the CDR3 is 16 residues. In DNA, the CDR3 is TGCGCCAGCAGCTTGGCGGTGGCGGGAGGAGGAGAGACCCAGTACTTC. It translates to CASSLAVAGGGETQYF. The full variable domain, in which reference TRBV5-1 and TRBJ2-5 provide the parts outside the CDR3, is KAGVTQTPRYLIKTRGQQVTLSCSPISGHRSVSWYQQTPGQGLQFLFEYFSETQRNKGNFPGRFSGRQFSNSRSEMNVSTLELGDSALYLCASSLAVAGGGETQYFGPGTRLLVL.

J is TRBJ1-3 and V is TRBV28, with D perhaps TRBD1 (6 bases). V lost 6 bases and J 4 bases, leaving 13 bases between the germline ends. CDR3 length: 14 residues. CDR1 and CDR2 from the germline V gene are MDHEN and SYDVKM. The CDR3 sequence is CASRPGAVGNTIYF. The CDR3 DNA follows: TGTGCCAGCAGGCCAGGGGCCGTCGGAAACACCATATATTTT.

The chain recombines TRBV15 with TRBJ1-1; D perhaps matches TRBD1 (6 bases). The ends were cut back, 4 bases at V and 3 bases at J, with 24 bases in the middle. The CDR3 consists of 18 residues. Germline V lookup: CDR1 LNHNV, CDR2 YYDKDF (reference sequence). The CDR3 is CATSKRTDLPSEDTEAFF. For the CDR3, the DNA is TGTGCCACCAGCAAAAGGACAGATCTACCCTCGGAGGACACTGAAGCTTTCTTT.

The rearrangement uses TRBV3-1 and TRBJ2-7, with TRBD1 identical over 7 bases. V lost 4 bases and J lost 2; bases outside the gene matches: 14. This CDR3 has 17 residues. Germline V gene data show CDR1 as LGHDT and CDR2 as YNNKEL (reference sequence). The CDR3 loop reads CASSPVTRGQATYEQYF. CDR3 coding DNA: TGTGCCAGCAGCCCCGTAACCCGCGGACAGGCCACCTACGAGCAGTACTTC.

The chain carries TRBV19 and TRBJ1-2; 9 bases agree with TRBD1. Germline loops: CDR1 LNHDA, CDR2 SQIVND (reference sequence). The ends lost 10 bases at V and 2 bases at J; junction bases unmatched: 8. The CDR3 covers 14 residues. Here the CDR3 DNA reads TGTGCCACCTCAACTACAGGGGGCAACTATGGCTACACCTTC. This codes for CATSTTGGNYGYTF.

This sequence joins TRBV27 and TRBJ2-6; D is ambiguous. The CDR3 extends over 14 amino acids. V lost 5 bases and J 3 bases, leaving 8 bases between the germline ends. Per the germline V gene, CDR1 is MNHEY and CDR2 is SMNVEV (reference sequence). The CDR3 spells CASSPLGGANVLTF. CDR3 bases: TGTGCCAGCAGTCCCCTAGGTGGGGCCAACGTCCTGACTTTC.

V and J are TRBV29-1 and TRBJ2-7; TRBD1 matches 10 bases. Losses at the gene ends were 7 bases for V and 2 bases for J; bases not matched to a gene: 8. CDR1 and CDR2 from the germline V gene are SQVTM and ANQGSEA. CDR3 length: 14 residues. DNA for the CDR3: TGCAGCGCCCAGAGGGGACAGGGGACCTACGAGCAGTACTTC. Translating it yields CSAQRGQGTYEQYF.